This T cell receptor beta chain was observed in a study of blood T cell repertoires in COVID-19. Study information: Italy, Spain and the United States were the sources of the convalescent and acute COVID-19 samples.

The CDR3 extends over 22 amino acids. The germline V gene encodes CDR1 MGHRA and CDR2 YSYEKL. V lost 4 bases to trimming and J lost 2 bases; unmatched junction nucleotides: 20. Per the study methods: Counts of nucleated cells, estimated from reference gene primer amplification, were obtained. This table comes from immunoSEQ multiplex PCR, and its TCRdb copy is limited to in-frame clones, with some not included. That table is the source of V, J and clone size, and D and trimming were worked out from the DNA. The sample holds tens of thousands of clones, roughly 88% seen once. The chain links TRBV4-1 to TRBJ2-1; TRBD2 agrees at 13 bases. The sequence derives from a man aged 45-60 years with active or convalescent COVID-19. The sequencing input was peripheral blood. The CDR3 DNA is TGCGCCAGCAGCCGCACAAGCAACCGACTAGCGGGAGGCCGCTCTGCCTACAATGAGCAGTTCTTC. Protein product: CASSRTSNRLAGGRSAYNEQFF.